This TCR beta chain was documented in a study of neurological immune-mediated disorders. The V gene's germline CDR1 is SGHKS and CDR2 YYEKEE (reference sequence). The CDR3 loop spans 15 amino acids. V lost 4 bases to trimming and J lost 1 base; unmatched junction nucleotides: 5. In its sample, this clonotype was seen many times. TCRdb reprocessed the 5' RACE reads via MiXCR and lists one record per CDR3 protein. Of some 41,000 distinct CDR3 sequences listed, 2.5% are singletons. The TCR sequence derives from a man younger than 45 with multiple sclerosis. The sequenced sample was PBMCs. This chain connects TRBV5-5 to TRBJ2-7; 10 bases align to TRBD1. The CDR3 DNA follows: TGTGCCAGCAGCCCCTGGACAGGGGGTTCCTACGAGCAGTACTTC. Translation: CASSPWTGGSYEQYF.